The 3 T cell receptor beta chains given below trace back to one sample, sequenced in a study of OX40 agonist ivuxolimab in advanced cancers. Sequencing was performed with immunoSEQ multiplex PCR; in TCRdb, only in-frame clones are kept and a portion is missing. Of 80,000 to 100,000 clones detected, roughly 89% appear once; the ten largest clones hold approximately 0.5%. The material sequenced was CD4+ or CD8+ T cells sorted from blood, taken in a trial of the OX40 agonist ivuxolimab. Every receptor here comes from an adult with an advanced solid tumor such as melanoma, head and neck, liver or kidney cancer.

This clone was picked up one time. V usage is TRBV7-2 and J usage is TRBJ2-5, with D tentatively TRBD2 (5 bases). Germline-derived CDR1 and CDR2 are SGHTA and FQGNSA. This CDR3 is 16 amino acids long. The V end lost 2 bases, the J end lost 3 bases, and 16 bases lay between the germline ends. The CDR3 is CASSLTTPGSEETQYF. CDR3 nucleotide sequence: TGTGCCAGCAGCTTAACAACCCCTGGGAGTGAAGAGACCCAGTACTTC.

The V gene is TRBV6-5, the J gene TRBJ1-2, with TRBD1 matching over 7 bases. This CDR3 is built from 14 residues. After removal of 7 bases from V and 4 bases from J, the junction contained 9 bases not matched to a gene. The germline gives CDR1 MNHEY, CDR2 SVGAGI. CDR3 loop: CASKPGTAFYGYTF. DNA for the CDR3: TGTGCCAGCAAACCCGGGACAGCGTTCTATGGCTACACCTTC.

CDR3 coding DNA: TGTGCCAGCTCACCTCCCAGGGGGCCGAGGGAAAAACTGTTTTTT. It yields the protein CASSPPRGPREKLFF. The V gene is TRBV18, the J gene TRBJ1-4; 8 bases are a match to TRBD1. The V gene's germline CDR1 is KGHSH and CDR2 LQKENI. This CDR3 is built from 15 residues. The V and J ends lost 3 bases and 8 bases, in that order; junction bases with no gene match: 8. Looking up the rest from reference TRBV18 and TRBJ1-4 gives the full variable domain: NAGVMQNPRHLVRRRGQEARLRCSPMKGHSHVYWYRQLPEEGLKFMVYLQKENIIDESGMPKERFSAEFPKEGPSILRIQQVVRGDSAAYFCASSPPRGPREKLFFGSGTQLSVL.